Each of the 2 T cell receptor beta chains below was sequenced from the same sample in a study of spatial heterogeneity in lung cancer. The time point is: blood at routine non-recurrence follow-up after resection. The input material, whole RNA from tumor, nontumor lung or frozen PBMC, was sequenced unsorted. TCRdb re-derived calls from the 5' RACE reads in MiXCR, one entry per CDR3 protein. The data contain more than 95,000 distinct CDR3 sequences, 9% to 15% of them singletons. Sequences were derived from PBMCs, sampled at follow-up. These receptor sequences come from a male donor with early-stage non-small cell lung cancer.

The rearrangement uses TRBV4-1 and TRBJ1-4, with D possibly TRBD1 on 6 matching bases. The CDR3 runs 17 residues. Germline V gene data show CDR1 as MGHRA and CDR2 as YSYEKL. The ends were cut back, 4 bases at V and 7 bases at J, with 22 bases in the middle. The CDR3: CASSRTPRGGWGEKLFF. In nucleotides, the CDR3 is TGCGCCAGCAGCCGAACCCCTCGTGGGGGCTGGGGTGAAAAACTGTTTTTT.

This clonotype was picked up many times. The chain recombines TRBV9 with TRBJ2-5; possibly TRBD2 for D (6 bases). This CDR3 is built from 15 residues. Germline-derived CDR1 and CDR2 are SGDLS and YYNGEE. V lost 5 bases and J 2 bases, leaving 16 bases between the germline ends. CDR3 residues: CASRAGAGPQETQYF. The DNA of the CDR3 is TGTGCCAGCAGGGCCGGAGCGGGTCCTCAAGAGACCCAGTACTTC.